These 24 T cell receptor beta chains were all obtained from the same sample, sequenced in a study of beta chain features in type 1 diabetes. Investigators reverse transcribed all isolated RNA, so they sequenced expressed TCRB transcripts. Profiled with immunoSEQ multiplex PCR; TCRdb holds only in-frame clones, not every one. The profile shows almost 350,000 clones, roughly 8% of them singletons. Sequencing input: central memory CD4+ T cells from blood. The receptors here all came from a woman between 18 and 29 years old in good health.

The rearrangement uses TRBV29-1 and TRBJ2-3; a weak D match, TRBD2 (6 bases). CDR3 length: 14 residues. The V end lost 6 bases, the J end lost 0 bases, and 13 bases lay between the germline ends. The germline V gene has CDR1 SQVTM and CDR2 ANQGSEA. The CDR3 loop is CSVGAGTSTDTQYF. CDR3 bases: TGCAGCGTGGGAGCGGGCACCAGCACAGATACGCAGTATTTT.

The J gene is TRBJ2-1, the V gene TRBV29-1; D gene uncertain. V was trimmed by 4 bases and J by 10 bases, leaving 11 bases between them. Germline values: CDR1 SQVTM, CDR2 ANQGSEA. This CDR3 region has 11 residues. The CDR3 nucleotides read TGCAGCGTTGGCCAGCTCCGCGAGCAGTTCTTC. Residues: CSVGQLREQFF.

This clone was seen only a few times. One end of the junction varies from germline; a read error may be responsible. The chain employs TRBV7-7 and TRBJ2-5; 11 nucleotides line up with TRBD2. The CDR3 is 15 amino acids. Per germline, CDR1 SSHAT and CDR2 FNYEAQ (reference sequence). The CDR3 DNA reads TGTGCTAGCAGCCCGGGACTAGCGGCCCAAGAGACCCAGTACTTC. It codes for CASSPGLAAQETQYF.

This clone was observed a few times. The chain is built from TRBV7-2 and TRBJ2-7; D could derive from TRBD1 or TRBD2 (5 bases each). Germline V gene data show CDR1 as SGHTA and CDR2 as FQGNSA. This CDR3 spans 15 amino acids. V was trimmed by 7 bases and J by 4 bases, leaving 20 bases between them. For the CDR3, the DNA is TGTGCCAGCACTCAAGGCCCGGGACGGCAGTACGAGCAGTACTTC. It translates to CASTQGPGRQYEQYF.

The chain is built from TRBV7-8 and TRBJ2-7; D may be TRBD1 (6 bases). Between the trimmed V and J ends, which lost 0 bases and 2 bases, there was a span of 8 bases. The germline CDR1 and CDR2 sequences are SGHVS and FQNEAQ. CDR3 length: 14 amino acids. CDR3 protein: CASSLAGTTYEQYF. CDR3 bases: TGTGCCAGCAGCTTAGCTGGGACAACCTACGAGCAGTACTTC.

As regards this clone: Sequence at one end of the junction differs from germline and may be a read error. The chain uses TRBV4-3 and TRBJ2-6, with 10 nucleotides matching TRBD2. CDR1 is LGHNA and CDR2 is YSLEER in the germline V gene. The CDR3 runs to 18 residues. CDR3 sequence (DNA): TGCGCCAGCAGCCAAGCCCCTAGCGGGAGTACTGGGGCCAACGCCCTGACTTTC. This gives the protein CASSQAPSGSTGANALTF.

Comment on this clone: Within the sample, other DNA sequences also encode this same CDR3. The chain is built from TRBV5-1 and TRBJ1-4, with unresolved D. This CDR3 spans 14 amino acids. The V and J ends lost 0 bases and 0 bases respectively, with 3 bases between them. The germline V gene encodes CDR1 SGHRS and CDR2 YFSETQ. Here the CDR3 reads CASSLGATNEKLFF. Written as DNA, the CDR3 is TGCGCCAGCAGCTTGGGTGCAACTAATGAAAAACTGTTTTTT.

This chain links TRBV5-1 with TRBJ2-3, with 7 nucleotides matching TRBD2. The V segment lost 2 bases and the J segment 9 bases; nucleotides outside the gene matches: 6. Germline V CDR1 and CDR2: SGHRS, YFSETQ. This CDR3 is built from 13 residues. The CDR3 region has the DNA TGCGCCAGCAGCTTAGAAGCTAGCGGCACGCAGTATTTT. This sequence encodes CASSLEASGTQYF.

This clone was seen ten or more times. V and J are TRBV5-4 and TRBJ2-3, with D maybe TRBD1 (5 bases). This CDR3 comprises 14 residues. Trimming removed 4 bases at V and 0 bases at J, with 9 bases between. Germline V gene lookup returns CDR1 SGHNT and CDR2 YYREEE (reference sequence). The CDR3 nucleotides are TGTGCCAGCAGCCCGCGGACAAGCACAGATACGCAGTATTTT. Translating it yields CASSPRTSTDTQYF.

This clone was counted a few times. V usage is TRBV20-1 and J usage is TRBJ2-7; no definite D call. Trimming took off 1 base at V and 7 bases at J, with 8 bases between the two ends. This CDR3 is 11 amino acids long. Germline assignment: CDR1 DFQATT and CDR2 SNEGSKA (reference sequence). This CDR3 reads CSARVGFEQYF. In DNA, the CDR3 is TGCAGTGCTAGAGTGGGTTTTGAGCAGTACTTC.

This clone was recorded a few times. CDR3 residues: CASSRTSGAYNEQFF. The CDR3 coding sequence is TGTGCCAGCAGCCGAACTAGCGGGGCATACAATGAGCAGTTCTTC. This chain joins TRBV6-5 and TRBJ2-1, with 10 bases matching TRBD2. The CDR3 consists of 15 residues. Germline trimming cut 6 bases from V and 4 bases from J; bases unmatched to any gene: 6. Germline-derived CDR1 and CDR2 are MNHEY and SVGAGI.

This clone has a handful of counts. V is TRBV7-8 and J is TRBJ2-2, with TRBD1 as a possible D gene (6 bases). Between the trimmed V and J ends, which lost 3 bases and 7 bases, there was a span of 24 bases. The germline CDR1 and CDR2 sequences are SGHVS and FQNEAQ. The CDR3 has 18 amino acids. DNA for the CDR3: TGTGCCAGCAGCTTCCCCAGAAACAGGGAACAACATGTCGGGGAGCTGTTTTTT. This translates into CASSFPRNREQHVGELFF.

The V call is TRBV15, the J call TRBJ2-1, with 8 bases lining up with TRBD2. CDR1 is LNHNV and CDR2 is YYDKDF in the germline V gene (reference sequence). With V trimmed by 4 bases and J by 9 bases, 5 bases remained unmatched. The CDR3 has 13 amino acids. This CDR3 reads CATSTREVGEQFF. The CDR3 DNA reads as TGTGCCACCAGCACGCGGGAGGTCGGTGAGCAGTTCTTC.

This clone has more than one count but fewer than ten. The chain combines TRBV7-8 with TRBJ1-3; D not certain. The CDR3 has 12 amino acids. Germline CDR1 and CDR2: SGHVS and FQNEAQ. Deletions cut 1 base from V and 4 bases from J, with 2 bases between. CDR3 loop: CASSLVGNTIYF. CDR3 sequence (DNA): TGTGCCAGCAGCTTAGTGGGAAACACCATATATTTT.

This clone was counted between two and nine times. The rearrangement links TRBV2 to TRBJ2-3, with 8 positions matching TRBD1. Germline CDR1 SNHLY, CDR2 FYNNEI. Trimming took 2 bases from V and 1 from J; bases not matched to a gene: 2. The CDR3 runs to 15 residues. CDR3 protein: CASSEQGARTDTQYF. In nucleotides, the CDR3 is TGTGCCAGCAGTGAACAGGGGGCCCGCACAGATACGCAGTATTTT.

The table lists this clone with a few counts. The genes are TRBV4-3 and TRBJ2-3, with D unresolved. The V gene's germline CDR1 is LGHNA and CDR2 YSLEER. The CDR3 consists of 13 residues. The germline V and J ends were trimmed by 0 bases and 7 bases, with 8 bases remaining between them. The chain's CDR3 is CASSQDIPYTQYF. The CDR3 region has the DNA TGCGCCAGCAGCCAAGATATCCCTTATACGCAGTATTTT.

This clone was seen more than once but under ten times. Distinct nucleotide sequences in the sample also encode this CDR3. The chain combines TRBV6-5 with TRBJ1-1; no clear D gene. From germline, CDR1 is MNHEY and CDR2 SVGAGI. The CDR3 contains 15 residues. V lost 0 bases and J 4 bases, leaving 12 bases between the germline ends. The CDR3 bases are TGTGCCAGCAGTTACTCGATCCGGGGAGGCACTGAAGCTTTCTTT. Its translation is CASSYSIRGGTEAFF.

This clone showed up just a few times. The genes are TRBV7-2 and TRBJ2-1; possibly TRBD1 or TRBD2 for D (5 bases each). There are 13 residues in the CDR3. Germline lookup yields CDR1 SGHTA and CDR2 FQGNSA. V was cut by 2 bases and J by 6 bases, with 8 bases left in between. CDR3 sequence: CASSLPGTNEQFF. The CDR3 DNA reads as TGTGCCAGCAGCTTACCAGGGACCAATGAGCAGTTCTTC.

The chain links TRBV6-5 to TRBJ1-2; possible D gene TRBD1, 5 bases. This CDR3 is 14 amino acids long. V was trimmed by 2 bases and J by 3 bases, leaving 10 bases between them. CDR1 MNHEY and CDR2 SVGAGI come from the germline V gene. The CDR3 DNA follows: TGTGCCAGCAGTTACCGGGACGCCTACTATGGCTACACCTTC. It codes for CASSYRDAYYGYTF.

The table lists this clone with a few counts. The CDR3 sequence is CASSLAVPRRGQGYGYTF. CDR3 bases: TGTGCCAGCAGCTTAGCGGTTCCCCGCAGGGGGCAAGGCTATGGCTACACCTTC. The chain couples TRBV7-2 to TRBJ1-2; TRBD1 matches 8 bases. V lost 0 bases and J lost 4; bases outside the gene matches: 13. The CDR3 is 18 residues long. Germline V CDR1 and CDR2: SGHTA, FQGNSA.

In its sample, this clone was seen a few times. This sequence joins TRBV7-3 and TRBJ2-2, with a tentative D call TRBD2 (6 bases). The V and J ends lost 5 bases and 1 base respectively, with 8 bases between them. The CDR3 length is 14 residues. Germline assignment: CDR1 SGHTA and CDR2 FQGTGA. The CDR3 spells CASSPEGNTGELFF. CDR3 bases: TGTGCCAGCAGCCCGGAGGGGAACACCGGGGAGCTGTTTTTT.

CDR3 sequence (DNA): TGTGCCAGCAGCACTGAGACAGAACTCCCGGGACTAGCGGAGCCGGTGGGCCTCAATGAGCAGTTCTTC. As protein: CASSTETELPGLAEPVGLNEQFF. The chain couples TRBV21-1 to TRBJ2-1; TRBD2, as called in the table, went unchecked against the DNA. TRBV21-1 counts as a pseudogene. The CDR3 has 23 amino acids.

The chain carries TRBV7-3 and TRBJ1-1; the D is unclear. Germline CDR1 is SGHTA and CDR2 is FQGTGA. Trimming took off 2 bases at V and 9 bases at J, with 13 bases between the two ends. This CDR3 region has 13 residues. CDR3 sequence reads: CASSLELGTQAFF. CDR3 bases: TGTGCCAGCAGCTTAGAGCTGGGAACCCAAGCTTTCTTT.

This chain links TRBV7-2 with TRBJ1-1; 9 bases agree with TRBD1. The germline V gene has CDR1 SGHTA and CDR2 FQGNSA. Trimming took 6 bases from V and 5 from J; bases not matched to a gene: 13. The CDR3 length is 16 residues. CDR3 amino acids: CASSLRTGTGFTEAFF. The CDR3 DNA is TGTGCCAGCAGTTTAAGGACCGGGACAGGGTTTACTGAAGCTTTCTTT.